This T cell receptor beta chain emerged from a study of T cell responses to AZD1222 COVID-19 vaccine. At the level of the study: Second doses were pooled across both intervals (about 4 or about 12 weeks). Study-level findings and limits: Females outnumbered males among donors, who were mostly white British; clonal diversity was possibly underestimated.

Repertoires were generated with immunoSEQ multiplex PCR, while TCRdb's copy carries only in-frame clones and drops some. The sample includes tens of thousands of clones, more than 70% of them seen just once. Note on this clone: Its antigen remains unknown.

The sequencing here drew on peripheral blood, taken on day 0 of AZD1222 vaccination. This sequence was found in an adult in good health.

The CDR3 loop reads CASSFSGYTF. The CDR3 DNA is TGTGCCAGCAGTTTTTCGGGCTACACCTTC. The rearrangement links TRBV12-3 or TRBV12-4 to TRBJ1-2; D is undetermined. The CDR3 loop spans 10 amino acids. Trimming took off 3 bases at V and 8 bases at J, with 4 bases between the two ends.